This is a list of T cell receptor beta chains from one sample in a study of T cells after yellow fever vaccination. TCRdb fed the 5' RACE reads into MiXCR, producing one record per CDR3 protein. The repertoire holds approximately 330,000 distinct CDR3 sequences, approximately 13% seen once, with 3.2% in the top ten. The source material was CD4+ T cells sorted from PBMCs, sampled 15 days after the yellow fever booster vaccination. These receptors all come from a young man who received the YFV17D yellow fever vaccine. Both conserved end residues are trimmed from each CDR3. Clone size is given for some rows only: seen once, a few or many times, or a class if the clone is expanded.

TRBV24-1	TRBJ2-3	-	ATSLTGTDTQY
TRBV7-2	TRBJ2-5	few	ASSRRLAGAWETQY
TRBV3-1	TRBJ1-2	few	ASSRGDGNTNYGYT
TRBV7-2	TRBJ2-2	few	ASSYPPGQGTGELF
TRBV19	TRBJ2-5	few	ASSIHRKETQY
TRBV4-3	TRBJ1-3	-	ASSPDGNGRNTIY
TRBV4-3	TRBJ2-2	few	ASSQAALNTGELF
TRBV11-2	TRBJ2-3	-	ASSVFGGGRNTQY
TRBV12-3/TRBV12-4	TRBJ1-5	many	ASSLTGDQPQH
TRBV2	TRBJ1-1	many	ASSSPNNRDEAF
TRBV5-6	TRBJ2-7	-	ASSTSGFFYEQY
TRBV20-1	TRBJ2-3	few	SAQTGTGFSDTQY
TRBV6-5	TRBJ2-3	-	ASRGTGNNMY
TRBV7-9	TRBJ2-3	-	ASSRNSDTDTQY
TRBV7-2	TRBJ2-3	many	ASSSRTSGATDTQY
TRBV9	TRBJ2-3	few	ASSLAGGFDTQY
TRBV5-6	TRBJ1-2	-	ASSYRIAGYT
TRBV4-3	TRBJ1-2	-	ASSARPGQGVGGYT
TRBV28	TRBJ1-2	many	ASSEVNYGYT
TRBV5-1	TRBJ2-1	-	ASTRGTAGGPNEQF
TRBV18	TRBJ1-5	-	ASSRQGGNQPQH
TRBV7-2	TRBJ2-5	few	ASSLASGVAGTQETQY
TRBV30	TRBJ2-1	few	AWSRDRVREQF
TRBV5-6	TRBJ1-5	-	ASSLGEGHQPQH
TRBV29-1	TRBJ2-3	few	SAGQATSTDTQY
TRBV7-3	TRBJ2-5	-	ASSPVAGSETQY
TRBV30	TRBJ1-1	-	AWSGFRGGLAF
TRBV2	TRBJ2-7	few	ASSDNGFSYEQY
TRBV7-3	TRBJ2-3	-	ASSMYTDTQY
TRBV6-5	TRBJ2-3	few	ASSYRGVADTQY
TRBV6-5	TRBJ2-5	few	ASSWGNREETQY
TRBV12-3/TRBV12-4	TRBJ1-5	-	ASTRGNNQPQH
TRBV15	TRBJ2-3	few	ATSTGTAGTDTQY
TRBV2	TRBJ1-6	-	ASAGEVNSPLH
TRBV24-1	TRBJ2-5	-	ATSAGETQY
TRBV5-1	TRBJ2-5	-	ASSADRTAQY
TRBV4-3	TRBJ2-1	-	ASSLRLAGGDEQF
TRBV6-5	TRBJ2-3	-	ASSYSSGFHSFDTQY
TRBV7-2	TRBJ1-3	-	ASSMRNTIY
TRBV9	TRBJ2-5	few	ASSVVWGAETQY
TRBV18	TRBJ2-2	-	ASSSVQRANTGELF
TRBV7-2	TRBJ2-3	-	ASLLGQRGFTDTQY
TRBV7-3	TRBJ2-2	few	ASSLGQGNGELF
TRBV19	TRBJ1-5	-	ASSIQNRGLSQPQH
TRBV5-1	TRBJ2-3	-	ASSLTWWGDTQY
TRBV5-4	TRBJ2-2	few	ASSLATGHGGELF
TRBV4-2	TRBJ1-1	few	ASSPGVPGEAF
TRBV6-1	TRBJ2-1	-	ASSRMAGGLVNEQF
TRBV12-3/TRBV12-4	TRBJ1-1	-	ASISGGGRTEAF
TRBV6-5	TRBJ2-6	few	ASRRARRSGANVLT
TRBV7-2	TRBJ1-1	many	ASSLAGLSF
TRBV5-1	TRBJ1-2	few	ASSLADSPNRSGYT
TRBV18	TRBJ1-1	few	ASSSDRGIRTEAF
TRBV29-1	TRBJ2-5	-	SVEAGATETQY
TRBV18	TRBJ1-1	-	ASSWGFALNTEAF
TRBV29-1	TRBJ1-1	-	SARQGNTEAF
TRBV5-1	TRBJ1-2	-	ASRPMPDGLYGYT
TRBV18	TRBJ2-5	few	ASLLQETQY